Following are 12 T cell receptor beta chains from one sample sequenced in a study of patients and donors after allogeneic stem cell transplantation. MiXCR was run by TCRdb on the RT-PCR reads, yielding one entry per CDR3 protein. This table holds about a million distinct CDR3 sequences, 18% found once. The source material was blood, either unsorted or a sorted T cell fraction (not recorded which). Every receptor here comes from a human donor who was either an allogeneic HSCT recipient or a stem cell or donor lymphocyte infusion donor (not recorded which). It is not recorded whose cells these are; they may come from a transplant donor.

The gene calls are TRBV10-3 and TRBJ2-7; the D call may be TRBD1 or TRBD2 (5 bases each). Trimming stripped 5 bases from V and 4 bases from J, with 18 bases between. From germline, CDR1 is ENHRY and CDR2 SYGVKD. There are 15 residues in the CDR3. The CDR3 is CAISNGTGTLYEQYF. DNA for the CDR3: TGTGCCATCAGTAATGGGACGGGTACTTTATACGAGCAGTACTTC.

In this sample, this clonotype turned up a few times. The V call is TRBV20-1, the J call TRBJ2-1; 12 bases fit TRBD2. Germline loops: CDR1 DFQATT, CDR2 SNEGSKA (reference sequence). V shed 8 bases, J shed 6 bases, and the junction held 5 bases outside the gene matches. The CDR3 has 13 amino acids. The CDR3 protein is CSFGLAGINEQFF. The CDR3 DNA reads as TGCAGTTTCGGACTAGCGGGAATCAATGAGCAGTTCTTC.

The gene calls are TRBV11-2 and TRBJ2-5; 8 bases are shared with TRBD2. The CDR3 is 17 residues long. Losses at the gene ends were 5 bases for V and 5 bases for J; bases not matched to a gene: 16. Looked up from germline, CDR1 is SGHAT and CDR2 is FQNNGV. CDR3 coding DNA: TGTGCCAGCAGCCCCGTCGTTTCGGGGGGGTATGTCGAGACCCAGTACTTC. Its translation: CASSPVVSGGYVETQYF. The full variable domain, with the rest looked up from reference TRBV11-2 and TRBJ2-5, is EAGVAQSPRYKIIEKRQSVAFWCNPISGHATLYWYQQILGQGPKLLIQFQNNGVVDDSQLPKDRFSAERLKGVDSTLKIQPAKLEDSAVYLCASSPVVSGGYVETQYFGPGTRLLVL.

This CDR3 is CASSEVTALYGYTF. The DNA for the CDR3 is TGTGCCAGCAGTGAAGTTACAGCCCTCTATGGCTACACCTTC. V usage is TRBV6-1 and J usage is TRBJ1-2; D call uncertain. Germline loops: CDR1 MNHNS, CDR2 SASEGT. The CDR3 covers 14 residues. The V end was cut by 1 base, the J end by 4 bases, with 10 bases between.

This clonotype was found many times. The gene calls are TRBV9 and TRBJ1-2; 9 bases match TRBD1. This CDR3 contains 14 residues. The junction had 8 bases not matched to a gene; V was cut back by 3 bases and J by 8 bases. Germline-derived CDR1 and CDR2 are SGDLS and YYNGEE. The CDR3 is CASSATQGARGYTF. The CDR3 DNA sequence: TGTGCCAGCAGCGCTACACAGGGGGCGAGGGGCTACACCTTC.

Note on this clonotype: One end of the junction varies from germline; a read error may be responsible. This chain links TRBV7-6 with TRBJ2-7, with D hard to call. The germline CDR1 and CDR2 sequences are SGHVS and FNYEAQ. The CDR3 sequence is 12 residues long. The CDR3 loop reads CASSRPSSEQYF. CDR3 nucleotides: TGTGCCAGCAGCCGCCCCTCCTCCGAGCAGTACTTC.

This clonotype was detected ten times or more. This chain connects TRBV12-3 or TRBV12-4 to TRBJ2-2; no reliable D call. The CDR3 covers 12 residues. Trimming took 4 bases from V and 2 from J, leaving 2 bases between them. Here the CDR3 DNA reads TGTGCCAGCAGTTACAACACCGGGGAGCTGTTTTTT. This sequence encodes CASSYNTGELFF.

The sample holds a few counts of this clonotype. CDR3 in amino acids: CSARRGDSNQPQHF. In DNA form, the CDR3 reads TGCAGTGCGAGAAGAGGGGATAGCAATCAGCCCCAGCATTTT. The chain recombines TRBV20-1 with TRBJ1-5; tentatively, D is TRBD1 (5 bases). Trimming left V 6 bases short and J 0 bases short, with 12 bases between. The length of the CDR3 is 14 residues. CDR1 is DFQATT, CDR2 SNEGSKA, per germline (reference sequence).

In its sample, this clonotype was seen a few times. The V gene is TRBV20-1, the J gene TRBJ1-1, with D hard to call. CDR3 size: 14 residues. Germline V gene lookup returns CDR1 DFQATT and CDR2 SNEGSKA (reference sequence). V dropped 3 bases and J dropped 0 bases, with 11 bases sitting between them. The CDR3, as DNA: TGCAGTGCTAGGAGACGGCGGTTGAACACTGAAGCTTTCTTT. Amino acid sequence: CSARRRRLNTEAFF.

The table lists this clonotype with a few counts. In DNA form, the CDR3 reads TGTGCCAGCAGCTCGACAGGGGGCCTAGGGGAAAAACTGTTTTTT. It encodes CASSSTGGLGEKLFF. The gene calls are TRBV7-9 and TRBJ1-4, with 10 nucleotides matching TRBD1. Germline V CDR1 and CDR2: SEHNR, FQNEAQ (reference sequence). There are 15 residues in the CDR3. V was pared by 4 bases and J by 8 bases, with 7 bases of the junction left unmatched.

In its sample, this clonotype was seen a few times. The chain employs TRBV6-2 or TRBV6-3 and TRBJ1-1, with 9 bases that match TRBD1. The CDR3 has 13 residues. V gave up 8 bases and J gave up 6 bases; unmatched junction bases: 7. Per the germline V gene, CDR1 is MNHEY and CDR2 is SVGEGT. The CDR3 DNA sequence: TGTGCCAGCGGGACCGGGACAGGGTCTGAAGCTTTCTTT. This codes for CASGTGTGSEAFF.

This clonotype was observed at least ten times. The rearrangement joins TRBV7-2 to TRBJ1-1; no clear D. The CDR3 covers 15 residues. CDR1 is SGHTA and CDR2 is FQGNSA in the germline V gene. The V gene lost 5 bases and the J gene lost 5 bases, with 18 bases spanning the gap. Written as DNA, the CDR3 is TGTGCCAGCAGCCAACATTTAGGGATCGGGACTGAAGCTTTCTTT. Protein sequence: CASSQHLGIGTEAFF.